The 5 T cell receptor beta chains reported below all come from one sample, sequenced in a study of radiotherapy plus CTLA-4 blockade in lung cancer. The assay was immunoSEQ multiplex PCR, and TCRdb's table has in-frame clones only and misses some. There are approximately 77,000 clones in the sample; approximately 80% occur only once, and approximately 0.77% lies in the top ten. The sample was peripheral blood, taken from a patient treated with radiotherapy plus ipilimumab. The receptors originated from a human donor with non-small cell lung cancer who had stable disease on radiotherapy plus ipilimumab.

The rearrangement links TRBV28 to TRBJ1-4; unclear D gene. CDR3 size: 17 residues. Germline CDR1 is MDHEN and CDR2 is SYDVKM. Trimming pared 3 bases from V and 0 bases from J, leaving 14 bases between. The CDR3 DNA follows: TGTGCCAGCAGTTTGAGCCAGGACCTAGCAACTAATGAAAAACTGTTTTTT. It codes for CASSLSQDLATNEKLFF.

The gene calls are TRBV5-4 and TRBJ2-1; 9 bases are shared with TRBD2. Trimming took 0 bases from V and 7 from J; bases not matched to a gene: 5. Germline CDR1 reads SGHNT; CDR2 reads YYREEE (reference sequence). The CDR3 length is 15 residues. CDR3 sequence: CASSLVRGRANEQFF. CDR3 DNA: TGTGCCAGCAGCTTGGTTCGCGGGAGGGCAAATGAGCAGTTCTTC.

The V call is TRBV5-6, the J call TRBJ2-7; unclear D gene. V lost 5 bases and J 6 bases, leaving 24 bases between the germline ends. There are 16 residues in the CDR3. In germline, CDR1 is SGHDT, CDR2 YYEEEE. CDR3 DNA sequence: TGTGCCAGCAGGACTGGCCCCAAGGGCGCCCGGAGCGAGCAGTACTTC. Translation: CASRTGPKGARSEQYF. Full variable domain (missing parts from reference TRBV5-6 and TRBJ2-7): DAGVTQSPTHLIKTRGQQVTLRCSPKSGHDTVSWYQQALGQGPQFIFQYYEEEERQRGNFPDRFSGHQFPNYSSELNVNALLLGDSALYLCASRTGPKGARSEQYFGPGTRLTVT.

The rearrangement uses TRBV4-2 and TRBJ1-5; unclear D gene. V lost 4 bases and J lost 6, with 16 bases in between. Germline V CDR1 and CDR2: LGHNA, YNFKEQ. This CDR3 spans 15 amino acids. CDR3 protein: CASSPEGLGVQPQHF. In DNA form, the CDR3 reads TGTGCCAGCAGCCCTGAGGGCTTGGGTGTTCAGCCCCAGCATTTT.

The V gene is TRBV27, the J gene TRBJ2-5; 9 bases match TRBD2. The germline gives CDR1 MNHEY, CDR2 SMNVEV (reference sequence). Losses at the gene ends were 5 bases for V and 2 bases for J; bases not matched to a gene: 6. This CDR3 region has 15 residues. CDR3 region: CASSLSRGGQETQYF. CDR3 in DNA: TGTGCCAGCAGTCTCTCGCGGGGGGGTCAAGAGACCCAGTACTTC.